This entry lists 21 T cell receptor beta chains sequenced from one sample in a study of early T cells in non-severe SARS-CoV-2 infection. Via MiXCR, TCRdb re-called the 5' RACE reads, giving one row per CDR3 protein. Of 20,000 to 25,000 distinct CDR3 sequences in the sample, 4.7% are singletons; the top ten hold approximately 15%. The sequenced sample was whole blood. These receptors were obtained from an adult who was a healthcare worker with PCR-confirmed SARS-CoV-2 infection or an uninfected control (not recorded which).

The table lists this clonotype with many counts. This chain joins TRBV6-6 and TRBJ1-5, with D unresolved. There are 15 residues in the CDR3. V lost 5 bases and J lost 3, with 14 bases in between. Germline loops: CDR1 MNHNY, CDR2 SVGAGI (reference sequence). CDR3 residues: CASSPRQSNNQPQHF. In DNA form, the CDR3 reads TGTGCCAGCAGTCCAAGACAAAGTAACAATCAGCCCCAGCATTTT.

This clonotype has ten or more counts. The gene calls are TRBV12-3 or TRBV12-4 and TRBJ1-6, with 7 bases fitting TRBD1. CDR3 length: 14 amino acids. V lost 5 bases and J lost 9; bases outside the gene matches: 7. The CDR3 DNA reads TGTGCCAGCAGTGTAACAGGGGTAGCTTCACCCCTCCACTTT. This codes for CASSVTGVASPLHF.

A note on this clonotype: A much larger clone is a single base away; this may be a read error. The chain links TRBV12-3 or TRBV12-4 to TRBJ2-4, with TRBD1 identical over 7 bases. This CDR3 contains 16 residues. The CDR3 sequence: CVSSRRQGLAKNIQYF. The CDR3 region has the DNA TGTGTCAGCAGCAGGAGACAGGGATTAGCCAAAAACATTCAGTACTTC.

V and J are TRBV20-1 and TRBJ2-7; D may be TRBD1 (6 bases). CDR3 size: 14 residues. CDR1 and CDR2 from the germline V gene are DFQATT and SNEGSKA (reference sequence). V shed 5 bases and J shed 2 bases, with 16 bases lying between them. The CDR3 loop is CSAATGRAPYEQYF. The CDR3 DNA reads TGCAGTGCTGCGACAGGTCGAGCTCCCTACGAGCAGTACTTC.

This clonotype was detected ten times or more. The chain couples TRBV10-3 to TRBJ2-2; maybe TRBD2 (7 bases). The CDR3 has 15 residues. Germline values: CDR1 ENHRY, CDR2 SYGVKD. Deletions cut 10 bases from V and 6 bases from J, with 21 bases between. The CDR3 DNA follows: TGTGCCAGCCGCCCGGGGGGCGACGGTCCCGGGGAGCTGTTTTTT. Amino acids: CASRPGGDGPGELFF.

J is TRBJ1-3 and V is TRBV5-1; perhaps TRBD1 as D (6 bases). There are 14 residues in the CDR3. Trimming took off 6 bases at V and 0 bases at J, with 10 bases between the two ends. Per the germline V gene, CDR1 is SGHRS and CDR2 is YFSETQ. CDR3 protein: CASTPGVSGNTIYF. Written as DNA, the CDR3 is TGCGCCAGCACCCCAGGGGTCTCTGGAAACACCATATATTTT. Full variable domain (missing parts from reference TRBV5-1 and TRBJ1-3): KAGVTQTPRYLIKTRGQQVTLSCSPISGHRSVSWYQQTPGQGLQFLFEYFSETQRNKGNFPGRFSGRQFSNSRSEMNVSTLELGDSALYLCASTPGVSGNTIYFGEGSWLTVV.

This clonotype has more than one count but fewer than ten. This chain joins TRBV19 and TRBJ2-5; weak D call: TRBD1 (5 bases). The V end was cut by 3 bases, the J end by 1 base, with 6 bases between. The CDR3 totals 13 residues. CDR1 LNHDA and CDR2 SQIVND come from the germline V gene (reference sequence). CDR3 residues: CASSMDTQETQYF. CDR3 DNA sequence: TGTGCCAGTAGTATGGACACCCAAGAGACCCAGTACTTC.

This clonotype has more than one count but fewer than ten. CDR3 sequence: CASSFRGAAGELFF. In nucleotides, the CDR3 is TGTGCCAGCAGCTTCCGAGGGGCCGCCGGGGAGCTGTTTTTT. This sequence joins TRBV5-4 and TRBJ2-2; TRBD1 or TRBD2 may be the D gene (5 bases each). Trimming pared 2 bases from V and 6 bases from J, leaving 11 bases between. CDR1 and CDR2 from the germline V gene are SGHNT and YYREEE (reference sequence). The CDR3 is 14 amino acids.

This clonotype was recorded at least ten times. This chain uses TRBV4-1 with TRBJ2-1, with 13 bases that match TRBD2. CDR3 length equals 16 residues. Germline CDR1 MGHRA, CDR2 YSYEKL. The J segment lost 7 bases and the V segment lost 0 bases, leaving 3 bases of the junction unmatched. DNA of the CDR3: TGCGCCAGCAGCCAAGAACTAGCGGGGGGGCTTAATGAGCAGTTCTTC. It translates to CASSQELAGGLNEQFF.

The chain employs TRBV4-3 and TRBJ2-1; 9 nucleotides agree with TRBD2. The length of the CDR3 is 20 residues. Germline V lookup: CDR1 LGHNA, CDR2 YSLEER. V lost 0 bases, J lost 4 bases, and 16 bases stayed unmatched. The DNA of the CDR3 is TGCGCCAGCAGCCAAGAAGGCAGGGCGTATAGCGGGGGCCTTTACAATGAGCAGTTCTTC. This encodes CASSQEGRAYSGGLYNEQFF.

This clonotype was counted ten times or more. J is TRBJ2-1 and V is TRBV5-5; D gene uncertain. The CDR3 loop spans 13 amino acids. The ends were cut back, 4 bases at V and 8 bases at J, with 13 bases in the middle. Germline V lookup: CDR1 SGHKS, CDR2 YYEKEE (reference sequence). The CDR3 here is CASSLGPADEQFF. The CDR3, as DNA: TGTGCCAGCAGCCTGGGCCCGGCTGATGAGCAGTTCTTC. Full variable domain (outside the CDR3, taken from reference TRBV5-5 and TRBJ2-1): DAGVTQSPTHLIKTRGQQVTLRCSPISGHKSVSWYQQVLGQGPQFIFQYYEKEERGRGNFPDRFSARQFPNYSSELNVNALLLGDSALYLCASSLGPADEQFFGPGTRLTVL.

This clonotype was counted at least ten times. The chain has TRBV20-1 and TRBJ2-7; D is undetermined. CDR3 length: 13 residues. Trimming removed 0 bases at V and 0 bases at J, with 6 bases between. Looked up from germline, CDR1 is DFQATT and CDR2 is SNEGSKA (reference sequence). The CDR3 nucleotides read TGCAGTGCTAGAGATTGGAGCTCCTACGAGCAGTACTTC. Its protein product is CSARDWSSYEQYF.

The genes are TRBV9 and TRBJ2-4; possibly TRBD1 or TRBD2 for D (5 bases each). CDR3 length: 14 amino acids. The germline V gene has CDR1 SGDLS and CDR2 YYNGEE. The V and J ends lost 7 bases and 7 bases respectively, with 18 bases between them. The CDR3 coding sequence is TGTGCCAGCGGCCCCGGGGCCCTCGGGAACATTCAGTACTTC. Its protein product is CASGPGALGNIQYF.

This clonotype is labeled as medium-sized. J is TRBJ1-2 and V is TRBV11-2, with TRBD1 as a possible D gene (6 bases). This CDR3 spans 14 amino acids. Germline values: CDR1 SGHAT, CDR2 FQNNGV. V lost 5 bases to trimming and J lost 2 bases, with 12 bases between them. The chain's CDR3 is CASSTDTGNYGYTF. The CDR3 DNA sequence: TGTGCCAGCAGCACCGATACAGGGAACTATGGCTACACCTTC.

The rearrangement joins TRBV2 to TRBJ2-6; D gene unclear. The CDR3 is 14 amino acids. Germline CDR1 is SNHLY and CDR2 is FYNNEI. Trimming cost V 1 base and J 5 bases, with 6 bases left between them. Written as DNA, the CDR3 is TGTGCCAGCAGTGAAGGGGCCAGGGCCAACGTCCTGACTTTC. Encoded protein: CASSEGARANVLTF.

This clonotype was seen repeatedly, ten times or more. The chain employs TRBV7-2 and TRBJ1-4; D ambiguous. The CDR3 has 14 residues. The germline CDR1 and CDR2 sequences are SGHTA and FQGNSA. V lost 5 bases to trimming and J lost 5 bases, with 12 bases between them. In nucleotides, the CDR3 is TGTGCCAGCAGCCCAGGAAGCGAGAATGAAAAACTGTTTTTT. This gives the protein CASSPGSENEKLFF.

This clonotype has a handful of counts. The chain uses TRBV11-1 and TRBJ2-7; 8 bases match TRBD1. CDR1 is SGHAT, CDR2 FQDESV, per germline (reference sequence). The V and J ends lost 5 bases and 1 base, in that order; junction bases with no gene match: 7. This CDR3 is 15 amino acids long. The CDR3 bases are TGTGCCAGCAGCCGAGACAGGGGCGATTCCTACGAGCAGTACTTC. Its translation: CASSRDRGDSYEQYF.

A few counts support this clonotype. The V and J genes are TRBV7-9 and TRBJ1-2; D gene ambiguous. This CDR3 has 11 residues. Trimming took off 2 bases at V and 8 bases at J, with 6 bases between the two ends. Germline CDR1 reads SEHNR; CDR2 reads FQNEAQ (reference sequence). The CDR3 DNA reads TGTGCCAGCAGCTTACGCTCCGGCTACACCTTC. This translates into CASSLRSGYTF. Full variable domain (missing parts from reference TRBV7-9 and TRBJ1-2): DTGVSQNPRHKITKRGQNVTFRCDPISEHNRLYWYRQTLGQGPEFLTYFQNEAQLEKSRLLSDRFSAERPKGSFSTLEIQRTEQGDSAMYLCASSLRSGYTFGSGTRLTVV.

The chain couples TRBV20-1 to TRBJ1-3; a possible D gene is TRBD1 (6 bases). The germline V gene encodes CDR1 DFQATT and CDR2 SNEGSKA (reference sequence). The V end was cut by 3 bases, the J end by 0 bases, with 12 bases between. The CDR3 has 15 amino acids. The CDR3 protein is CSARESGASGNTIYF. CDR3 sequence (DNA): TGCAGTGCTAGGGAATCGGGGGCCTCTGGAAACACCATATATTTT.

This clonotype was counted only a few times. The chain has TRBV6-2 or TRBV6-3 and TRBJ2-3; 8 bases agree with TRBD2. With 1 base clipped from V and 1 base from J, the junction kept 10 bases outside the gene matches. This CDR3 region has 18 residues. Germline V gene data show CDR1 as MNHEY and CDR2 as SVGEGT. CDR3 nucleotides: TGTGCCAGCAGTTACTTCTCGGGGGGGGCTGTCGGCACAGATACGCAGTATTTT. This gives the protein CASSYFSGGAVGTDTQYF.

The V and J genes are TRBV7-8 and TRBJ1-4, with a possible D match to TRBD1 (5 bases). The V gene's germline CDR1 is SGHVS and CDR2 FQNEAQ. The V end was cut by 5 bases, the J end by 7 bases, with 14 bases between. The CDR3 spans 14 residues. The CDR3 region is CASSPRVGGEKLFF. The CDR3, as DNA: TGTGCCAGCAGCCCCCGAGTTGGGGGTGAAAAACTGTTTTTT. The full variable domain, rest sourced from reference TRBV7-8 and TRBJ1-4, is GAGVSQSPRYKVAKRGQDVALRCDPISGHVSLFWYQQALGQGPEFLTYFQNEAQLDKSGLPSDRFFAERPEGSVSTLKIQRTQQEDSAVYLCASSPRVGGEKLFFGSGTQLSVL.